Here is one TCR beta chain with its context. The target antigen is unknown. Here immunoSEQ multiplex PCR was the method, and the copy in TCRdb shows in-frame clones only, minus some. Of 120,000 or so clones listed, around 80% are singletons. The data were taken from a study of T cell responses to AZD1222 COVID-19 vaccine. Findings of the study overall: White British donors predominated, females outnumbered males, and clonal diversity was possibly underestimated. Nearly half of spike-specific TCRs reportedly target variant regions that are unmutated in the B.1.351 and B.1.1.7 variants. Seropositivity was recorded at baseline in only 6 or 7 AZD1222 recipients.

The J segment lost 4 bases and the V segment lost 2 bases, leaving 4 bases of the junction unmatched. The germline gives CDR1 MNHNS, CDR2 SASEGT. The CDR3 spans 15 residues. Sample: peripheral blood, taken 28 days after the second AZD1222 dose. The chain couples TRBV6-1 to TRBJ1-2; 10 bases match TRBD1. This sequence was found in an adult who received the AZD1222 COVID-19 vaccine. The CDR3 region has the DNA TGTGCCAGCAGTGAAAAGGGGACAGGGGCCTATGGCTACACCTTC. It encodes CASSEKGTGAYGYTF.